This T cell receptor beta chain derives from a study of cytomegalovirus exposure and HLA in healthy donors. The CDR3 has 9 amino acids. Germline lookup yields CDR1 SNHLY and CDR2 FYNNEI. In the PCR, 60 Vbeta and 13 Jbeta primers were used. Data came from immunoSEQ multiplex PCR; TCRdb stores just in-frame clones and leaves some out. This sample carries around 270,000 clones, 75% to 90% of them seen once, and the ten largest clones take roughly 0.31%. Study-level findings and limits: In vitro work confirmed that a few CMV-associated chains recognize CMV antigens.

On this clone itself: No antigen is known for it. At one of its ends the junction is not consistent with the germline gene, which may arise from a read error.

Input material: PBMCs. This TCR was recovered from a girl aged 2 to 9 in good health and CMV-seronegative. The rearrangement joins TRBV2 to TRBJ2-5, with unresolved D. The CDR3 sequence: CASGEAQYF. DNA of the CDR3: TGTGCCAGCGGAGAGGCCCAGTACTTC.